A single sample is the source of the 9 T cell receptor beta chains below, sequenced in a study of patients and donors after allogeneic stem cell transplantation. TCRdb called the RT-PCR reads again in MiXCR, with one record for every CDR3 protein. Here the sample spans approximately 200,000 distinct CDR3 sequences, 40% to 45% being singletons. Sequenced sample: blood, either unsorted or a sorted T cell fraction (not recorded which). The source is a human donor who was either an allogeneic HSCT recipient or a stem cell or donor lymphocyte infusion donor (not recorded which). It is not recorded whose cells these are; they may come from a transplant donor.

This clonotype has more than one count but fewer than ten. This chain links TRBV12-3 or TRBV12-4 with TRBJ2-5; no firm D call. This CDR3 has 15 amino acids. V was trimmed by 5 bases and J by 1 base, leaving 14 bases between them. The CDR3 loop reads CASSTQGRSQETQYF. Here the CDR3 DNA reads TGTGCCAGCAGTACCCAAGGACGGAGCCAAGAGACCCAGTACTTC.

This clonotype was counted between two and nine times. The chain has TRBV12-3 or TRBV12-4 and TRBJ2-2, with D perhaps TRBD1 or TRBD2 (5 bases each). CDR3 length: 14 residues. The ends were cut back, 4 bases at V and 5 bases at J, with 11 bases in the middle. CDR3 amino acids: CASSWDQGTGELFF. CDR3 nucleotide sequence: TGTGCCAGCAGTTGGGACCAAGGAACCGGGGAGCTGTTTTTT.

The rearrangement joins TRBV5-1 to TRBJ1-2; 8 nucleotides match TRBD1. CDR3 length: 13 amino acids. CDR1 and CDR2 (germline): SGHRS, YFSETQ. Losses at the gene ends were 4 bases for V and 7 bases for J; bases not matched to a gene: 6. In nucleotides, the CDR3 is TGCGCCAGCAGCACGACAGGGGAGGGTGGCTACACCTTC. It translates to CASSTTGEGGYTF.

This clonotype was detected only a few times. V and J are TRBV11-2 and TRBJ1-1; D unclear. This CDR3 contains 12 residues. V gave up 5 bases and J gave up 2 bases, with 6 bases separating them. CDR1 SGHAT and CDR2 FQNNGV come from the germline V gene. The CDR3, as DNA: TGTGCCAGCAGCCACGACAACACTGAAGCTTTCTTT. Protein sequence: CASSHDNTEAFF.

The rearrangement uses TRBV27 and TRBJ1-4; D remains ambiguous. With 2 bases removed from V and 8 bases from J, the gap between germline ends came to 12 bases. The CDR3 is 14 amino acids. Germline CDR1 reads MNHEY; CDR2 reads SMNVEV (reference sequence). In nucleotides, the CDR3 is TGTGCCAGCAGTTTAAGCAGTCGAGGAGAAAAACTGTTTTTT. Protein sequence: CASSLSSRGEKLFF. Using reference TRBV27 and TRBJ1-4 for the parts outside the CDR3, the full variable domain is EAQVTQNPRYLITVTGKKLTVTCSQNMNHEYMSWYRQDPGLGLRQIYYSMNVEVTDKGDVPEGYKVSRKEKRNFPLILESPSPNQTSLYFCASSLSSRGEKLFFGSGTQLSVL.

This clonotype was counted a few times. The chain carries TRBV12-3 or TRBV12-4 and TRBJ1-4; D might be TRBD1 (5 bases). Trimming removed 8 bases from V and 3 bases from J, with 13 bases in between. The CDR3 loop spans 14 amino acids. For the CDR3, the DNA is TGTGCCAGCGGCCTCAGGGAGGCTAATGAAAAACTGTTTTTT. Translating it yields CASGLREANEKLFF.

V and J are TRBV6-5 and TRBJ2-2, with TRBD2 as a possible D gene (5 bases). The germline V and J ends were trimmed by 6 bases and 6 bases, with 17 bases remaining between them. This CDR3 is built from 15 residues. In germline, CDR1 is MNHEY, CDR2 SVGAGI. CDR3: CASSRSGLGAGELFF. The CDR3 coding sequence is TGTGCCAGCAGCCGAAGCGGACTCGGTGCCGGGGAGCTGTTTTTT.

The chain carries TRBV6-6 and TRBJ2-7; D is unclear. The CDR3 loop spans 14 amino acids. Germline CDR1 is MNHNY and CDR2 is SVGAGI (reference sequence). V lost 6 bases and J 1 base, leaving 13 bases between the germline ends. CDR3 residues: CASREQPSSYEQYF. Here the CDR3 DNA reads TGTGCCAGCAGGGAACAGCCTTCGTCCTACGAGCAGTACTTC.

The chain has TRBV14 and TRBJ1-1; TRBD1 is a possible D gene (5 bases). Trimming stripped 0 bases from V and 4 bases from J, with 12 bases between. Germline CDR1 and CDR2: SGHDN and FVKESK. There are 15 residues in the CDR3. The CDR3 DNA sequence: TGTGCCAGCAGCCAAGAGTCTTTGGGGACCACTGAAGCTTTCTTT. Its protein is CASSQESLGTTEAFF.